These T cell receptor beta chains were read from a single sample in a study of T cell responses to AZD1222 COVID-19 vaccine. Sequencing was performed with immunoSEQ multiplex PCR; in TCRdb, only in-frame clones are kept and a portion is missing. This sample has some 70,000 clones, with roughly 84% found just once. The sequencing here drew on peripheral blood, taken on day 0 of AZD1222 vaccination. The receptors shown here come from an adult in good health. Each CDR3 is given with its conserved first and last residue. D genes are given only for firm matches. Clone size is shown for a subset of rows, as once, few, many or a class of expanded clone.

>TRBD2|TRBV14|.|TRBJ2-3
TGTGCCAGCAGCCAAGATTATGGACTAGCCCCCGGCACAGATACGCAGTATTTT
CASSQDYGLAPGTDTQYF
>.|TRBV2|.|TRBJ1-1
TGTGCCAACCGCGCAGCAGCTGAAGCTTTCTTT
CANRAAAEAFF
>TRBD1|TRBV28|.|TRBJ1-5
TGTGCCAGCAGTCTCGGACAGGGGCCTCAGCAGCCCCAGCATTTT
CASSLGQGPQQPQHF
>.|TRBV30|.|TRBJ2-7
TGTGCCTGGAATGGGGGATCCTACGAGCAGTACTTC
CAWNGGSYEQYF
>TRBD2|TRBV7-3|.|TRBJ2-3
TGTGCCAGCAGCACGGCGCGGCCTGGGACTAGCGGGGGCCAGGTGGATACGCAGTATTTT
CASSTARPGTSGGQVDTQYF
>.|TRBV7-9|.|TRBJ1-2
TGTGCCACCTTTTGGGAAGGACCAGATGGCTACACCTTC
CATFWEGPDGYTF
>.|TRBV30|.|TRBJ1-2
TGTGCCTGGAGTGGAACAGGCTCCAATGGCTACACCTTC
CAWSGTGSNGYTF
>.|TRBV11-2|.|TRBJ2-7
TGTGCCAGCAGCCGCTCCTACGAGCAGTACTTC
CASSRSYEQYF
>TRBD1|TRBV9|.|TRBJ2-1
TGTGCCAGCGGGACAGGGGGCGCCCACAATGAGCAGTTCTTC
CASGTGGAHNEQFF
>TRBD1|TRBV5-1|.|TRBJ1-6
TGCGCCAGCAGCTCCTCAGGGGGGGAATCACCCCTCCACTTT
CASSSSGGESPLHF
>TRBD2|TRBV6-5|.|TRBJ2-3
TGTGCCAGCAGTTATGGGCGGGGGGGCACAGATACGCAGTATTTT
CASSYGRGGTDTQYF
>TRBD1|TRBV28|once|TRBJ1-2
TGTGCCAGCAGTCTGTCCGGGACAGGGGGCAATGGCTACACCTTC
CASSLSGTGGNGYTF
>.|TRBV9|.|TRBJ1-2
TGTGCCAGCAGCCAGGTTGCGCGGGGCTACACCTTC
CASSQVARGYTF
>TRBD1|TRBV6-1|.|TRBJ1-1
TGTGCCAGCAGTGCAGGCCCAACAGGGGTGAACACTGAAGCTTTCTTT
CASSAGPTGVNTEAFF
>TRBD1|TRBV2|.|TRBJ1-4
TGTGCCAGCAGTGAATACAGGGGGGAAAAACTGTTTTTT
CASSEYRGEKLFF
>TRBD1|TRBV11-2|.|TRBJ1-2
TGTGCCAGCAGCTTTAACAGGGGGAACAACTATGGCTACACCTTC
CASSFNRGNNYGYTF
>.|TRBV21-1|.|TRBJ1-1
TGTGCCACCCCGGGGGGCCTTTTGGCTGAAGCTTTCTTT
CATPGGLLAEAFF
>.|TRBV4-3|.|TRBJ1-4
TGCGCCAGCAGCCCCCAGGGCGGGGAGAATGAAAAACTGTTTTTT
CASSPQGGENEKLFF
>.|TRBV5-6|.|TRBJ2-2
TGTGCCAGCAGCGGCGGGCCGCTTGACGGGGAGCTGTTTTTT
CASSGGPLDGELFF
>.|TRBV16|.|TRBJ1-5
TGTGCCAGCAGCCAATCGGGGGCAGGGGTGCCGCCCCAGCATTTT
CASSQSGAGVPPQHF
>.|TRBV20-1|.|TRBJ1-1
TGCAGCGCTGCACCTCGGGCTTTCTTT
CSAAPRAFF
>TRBD2|TRBV15|.|TRBJ2-1
TGTGCCACCAGCACGGGACTAGCGGGGGGGAATGAGCAGTTCTTC
CATSTGLAGGNEQFF
>.|TRBV10-3|.|TRBJ1-3
TGTGCCATCAGTGAGGGATTGGGGGGTCCTTCCATATATTTT
CAISEGLGGPSIYF
>.|TRBV28|.|TRBJ1-2
TGTGCCAGCAGTTTTTATACCGCAGGAAAGATCAACACCTTC
CASSFYTAGKINTF
>.|TRBV19|.|TRBJ2-1
TGTGCCAGTAGTATCGGGCGAACGATCGGGACTGAAGCCCTCTTC
CASSIGRTIGTEALF
>TRBD1|TRBV2|.|TRBJ1-2
TGTGCCAGCAGCCAGGGGGCTAACTATGGCTACACCTTC
CASSQGANYGYTF
>TRBD2|TRBV15|.|TRBJ2-2
TGTGCCACCAGCGAGGGGAGGGGTATCCCCGGGGAGCTGTTTTTT
CATSEGRGIPGELFF
>TRBD1|TRBV2|.|TRBJ1-5
TGTGCCAGCAGTCCTGGACAGGTTTATCAGCCCCAGCATTTT
CASSPGQVYQPQHF
>.|TRBV28|.|TRBJ1-3
TGTGCCAGCAGTTTCCTGACCTCTGGAAACACCATATATTTT
CASSFLTSGNTIYF
>.|TRBV24-1|.|TRBJ1-6
TGTGCCACCAGTGGACGGGCGCTTAATTCACCCCTCCACTTT
CATSGRALNSPLHF
>TRBD1|TRBV4-2|.|TRBJ1-1
TGTGCCAGCAGCAATCCGGGACAGGGGGCAGTGTGGACTGAAGCTTTCTTT
CASSNPGQGAVWTEAFF
>.|TRBV29-1|.|TRBJ2-3
TGCAGCGTTGATATGACAGCAACAGATACGCAGTATTTT
CSVDMTATDTQYF
>TRBD1|TRBV7-2|.|TRBJ1-5
TGTGCCAGCAGATCAATCCGGGACAGGGACCCCTATAGCAATCAGCCCCAGCATTTT
CASRSIRDRDPYSNQPQHF
>.|TRBV28|.|TRBJ1-2
TGTGCCAGCAGTATCAATACTAACTATGGCTACACCTTC
CASSINTNYGYTF
>.|TRBV6-1|.|TRBJ2-1
TGTGCCAGCAGTGAATATCGTTACAATGAGCAGTTCTTC
CASSEYRYNEQFF